The clone carrying this T cell receptor (beta chain) was found many times. Antigen: not known. The length of the CDR3 is 15 residues. The V segment lost 4 bases and the J segment 5 bases; nucleotides outside the gene matches: 5. CDR1 is KGHSH, CDR2 LQKENI, per germline. The library was built from about 400 ng RNA with molecular barcoded adaptors for alpha/delta and beta/gamma chains. TCRdb fed the reads into MiXCR, producing one record per CDR3 protein. The table has fewer than 90,000 distinct CDR3 sequences, roughly an eighth seen once. These data originate in a study of read filtering for tumor transcriptome and immune sequencing. The study, taken as a whole, reports: The sorted CD138-negative fraction was a mixed bone marrow immune population, not purified T cells. Approximately 82% of IR-seq clonotypes had a single read, yet these held around 3.3% of reads.

This TCR derives from a donor at least 40 years old with multiple myeloma. The sequencing sample was made of a population of CD138-negative cells sorted from bone marrow. V is TRBV18 and J is TRBJ2-7; 13 bases are a match to TRBD2. CDR3 in DNA: TGTGCCAGCTCACAAACTAGCGGGAGGGCCGACGAGCAGTACTTC. This codes for CASSQTSGRADEQYF.